This T cell receptor (beta chain) was found in a study of blood T cells in healthy people across ages (dated by TCRdb to the mid-2010s). With regard to the full study: In model experiments, template switching captured about one uniquely barcoded TCR beta cDNA molecule for every two T cells. Age-related changes in TCR beta repertoire diversity were measured in the study by deep sequencing normalized with unique cDNA molecular identifiers. The donors were split into four age groups: young (average around 17 years), middle-aged (roughly 39), aged (approximately 60) and long-lived (approximately 89). To avoid experimental bias, donors of different ages were distributed randomly across sequencing lanes. Using the same blood draw, the study looked at two additional independent replicas of 1 million unique cDNA reads for two donors, one aged 18 to 30 and the other aged 80 or older.

General conclusions and limits of the study: There was a strong correlation between observed TCR beta diversity and the percentage of naive T cells measured by flow cytometry. Observed TCR beta diversity per million T cells fell roughly linearly with age, and a significant reduction was already apparent by age roughly 40. Conclusive comparison of naive and antigen-experienced compartments was prevented by the profiling of bulk unsorted PBMCs. Estimates of total diversity based on one million sequenced T cells were regarded as lower bounds and as underestimates. Compared with the aged group, more naive CD4+ T cells, fewer expanded clones and increased TCR diversity were shown by the long-lived group, suggesting age selection. Because the CMV infection status of the donors was unknown, age-related changes in expanded clonotypes may potentially have been confounded.

Donors were 35 to 40 systemically healthy Caucasian individuals from Russia aged roughly 6 to 90 years. Each donor gave 8 to 10 milliliters of peripheral blood, collected into EDTA-treated Vacutainer tubes. Ficoll-Paque density-gradient centrifugation was used to isolate PBMCs, with at least 6 million obtained per sample. Total RNA, at least 6 micrograms per sample, was extracted from PBMCs with Trizol reagent. The percentages of naive CD45RAhigh/CD27high T cells were determined by flow cytometry on a PBMC aliquot from every donor. Library preparation employed 5' RACE. Sequencing was performed on an Illumina HiSeq 2500. A second PCR of about 6 to 11 cycles was performed with a sample-barcoded 5' primer and a J-beta primer mix. A template-switch 5' adaptor carrying 12 random nucleotides introduced a unique molecular identifier onto each TCR beta cDNA molecule. At least 3 million CDR3-containing paired-end reads were obtained from each sample. The Mint cDNA synthesis kit, primed by a TRBC-specific oligonucleotide, was used to synthesize first-strand cDNA from all RNA. Following uracil-DNA glycosylase treatment, a first 18-cycle PCR with universal primers M1SS and BC2_uni_R was performed on all cDNA. On the authors' methods: Normalization of each sample was performed by random selection of 1 million high-quality reads, each carrying a distinct molecular identifier. Reads with shared molecular identifiers were discarded instead of being binned into consensus sequences. MiTCR, set to a Q25 quality threshold and the strictest error-elimination algorithm, was used for CDR3 identification, clonotype clustering and error correction. A nonparametric unseen species model with Euler transformation was used to estimate a lower bound on total TCR beta diversity. TCRdb handled the public reads itself, with Q25 trimming in fastp and clone calling in MiXCR, and kept productive beta chains. Each record represents a unique CDR3 protein, reported with the most common genes and DNA among its rows. These V and J calls are TCRdb output, not the study's own analysis. The sample includes 550,000 to 600,000 distinct CDR3 sequences, with under 55% observed a single time. Just under 25% of the sample comes from the top ten.

The CDR3 has 17 amino acids, counting the end cysteine and phenylalanine. Only CDR3 DNA is held: 51 bases, read in frame from base 1. Sequences SGHTA (CDR1) and FQGNSA (CDR2) are obtained from the germline V gene. Trimming at the junction amounts to 3 bases on V and 6 bases on J, and the germline ends lie 18 bases apart. As regards this clonotype: No cognate antigen has been identified for it. Qualities for individual bases were not recorded, and no much larger clone is one base off.

The specimen was blood. In this chain, TRBV7-2 is recombined with TRBJ1-6, and possibly TRBD1, on 5 matching bases. This clonotype was obtained from a man aged 80 or over in good health. The base sequence is TGTGCCAGCAGCTTGGGGGGGTTGGGAGCCCGTAATTCACCCCTCCACTTT. It encodes CASSLGGLGARNSPLHF.